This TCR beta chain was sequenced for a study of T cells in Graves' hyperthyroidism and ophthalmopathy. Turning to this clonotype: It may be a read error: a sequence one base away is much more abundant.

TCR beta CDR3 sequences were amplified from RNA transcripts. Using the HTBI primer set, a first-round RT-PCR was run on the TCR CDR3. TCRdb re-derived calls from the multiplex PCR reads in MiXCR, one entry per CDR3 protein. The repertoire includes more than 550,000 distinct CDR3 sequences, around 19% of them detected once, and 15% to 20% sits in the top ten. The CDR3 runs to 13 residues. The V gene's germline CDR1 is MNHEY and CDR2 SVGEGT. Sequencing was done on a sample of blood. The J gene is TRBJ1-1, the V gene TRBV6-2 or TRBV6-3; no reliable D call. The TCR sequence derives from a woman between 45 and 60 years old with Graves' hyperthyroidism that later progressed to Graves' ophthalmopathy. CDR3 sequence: CANSYWGNTEAFF. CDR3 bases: TGTGCCAACAGTTACTGGGGGAACACTGAAGCTTTCTTT.